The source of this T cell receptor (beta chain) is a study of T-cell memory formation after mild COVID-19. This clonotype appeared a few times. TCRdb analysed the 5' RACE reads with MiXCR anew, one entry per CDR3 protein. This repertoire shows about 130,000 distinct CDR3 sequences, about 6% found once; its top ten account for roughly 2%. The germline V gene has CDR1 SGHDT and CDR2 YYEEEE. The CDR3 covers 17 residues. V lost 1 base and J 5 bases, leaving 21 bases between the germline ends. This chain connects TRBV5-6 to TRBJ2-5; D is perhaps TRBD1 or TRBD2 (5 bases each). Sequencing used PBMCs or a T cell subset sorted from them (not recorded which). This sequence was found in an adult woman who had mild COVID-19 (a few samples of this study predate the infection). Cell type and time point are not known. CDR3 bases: TGTGCCAGCAGCTTGCTACAGGATGTTGGGAGACGGGAGACCCAGTACTTC. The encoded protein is CASSLLQDVGRRETQYF.